One T cell receptor (beta chain) is described in this entry. Profiled with immunoSEQ multiplex PCR; TCRdb holds only in-frame clones, not every one. The sample carries under 130,000 clones, around 89% recorded once. V was clipped by 4 bases and J by 10 bases; unmatched bases: 10. Germline values: CDR1 MNHEY, CDR2 SVGAGI. This CDR3 contains 14 residues. This sample stems from a study of control samples from healthy donors and cancer patients. V is TRBV6-5 and J is TRBJ2-1; 7 nucleotides line up with TRBD1. The sequencing sample was made of PBMCs. This sequence was found in a man aged 55 to 70 with lung cancer. Here the CDR3 reads CASSFYGRGGEQFF. The CDR3 nucleotides read TGTGCCAGCAGTTTCTACGGGCGAGGGGGCGAGCAGTTCTTC.